The source of this T cell receptor beta chain is a study of early T cells in non-severe SARS-CoV-2 infection. Study summary: Unsorted whole blood bulk RNA was sequenced, with unpaired chains. General study findings and limits: VDJdb matching skewed toward anti-spike CD8 responses, missing private and CD4 specificities.

Each single cDNA molecule received a unique molecular identifier. A single record per CDR3 protein comes from TCRdb applying MiXCR to the 5' RACE reads. Among around 76,000 distinct CDR3 sequences listed, about 14% were seen once. This clonotype was detected ten times or more. Its antigen is unknown. V lost 4 bases and J lost 6, with 18 bases in between. Germline lookup yields CDR1 MNHNY and CDR2 SVGAGI (reference sequence). This CDR3 has 15 amino acids. This receptor was identified in an adult who was a healthcare worker with PCR-confirmed SARS-CoV-2 infection or an uninfected control (not recorded which). Sample: whole blood, taken at baseline. The chain has TRBV6-6 and TRBJ1-1; D perhaps matches TRBD1 (6 bases). CDR3 in DNA: TGTGCCAGCAGTTTTCAGGGGACCTCGGTCCCTGAAGCTTTCTTT. Translation: CASSFQGTSVPEAFF.